This T cell receptor beta chain appears in the sequencing data of a study of T-cell reconstitution after alpha-beta-depleted transplantation in children. A library of TCRbeta sequences, prepared with unique molecular identifiers, was generated. MiXCR, run by TCRdb on the PCR reads, gives a single entry per CDR3 protein. This table holds approximately 800,000 distinct CDR3 sequences, approximately 15% found once. Overall study results and limits: One year post-transplant, T-cell counts and diversity were largely derived from T cells produced anew. It was reported that alpha-beta T cells came from several hundred expanded graft clones (about two months after transplant). From surviving recipient T cells and thymic progenitors came the high day-60 TCRbeta diversity observed in some patients.

V was trimmed by 5 bases and J by 5 bases, leaving 16 bases between them. CDR1 and CDR2 from the germline V gene are SEHNR and FQNEAQ (reference sequence). There are 14 residues in the CDR3. A remark on this clonotype: Antigen: not known.

This clonotype was obtained from a male patient under 18 who had a stem cell transplant for acute lymphoblastic leukemia, so the T cells may come from the graft donor. The sample was PBMCs, mostly from graft donor cells, taken 360 days after TCRalphabeta/CD19-depleted stem cell transplant. V and J are TRBV7-9 and TRBJ2-7; either TRBD1 or TRBD2 may fit D (6 bases each). The CDR3 DNA reads TGTGCCAGCAGCCTCCTACAGGGACTCCACGAGCAGTACTTC. Amino acids: CASSLLQGLHEQYF.